This TCR beta chain comes out of a study of prognosis after radiotherapy for stage I lung cancer. Study in general: Patients with newly diagnosed primary stage I lung tumors numbered around 15, with five others having oligometastatic NSCLC after surgical resection of the primary tumor. Findings and caveats of the study: It was not determined whether the expanded TCR clones were tumor-specific.

The sample holds many counts of this clonotype. What it binds is not known. Trimming shortened V by 6 bases and J by 1 base, and 9 bases separated the two germline ends. CDR1 SGHVS and CDR2 FQNEAQ come from the germline V gene. The CDR3 runs to 13 residues. Amplicons of TCR beta CDR3 were generated from genomic DNA by two-round multiplex PCR. The use of primers specific to each TRBV and TRBJ gene characterized first-round PCR. TCRdb reprocessed the multiplex PCR reads with MiXCR, giving one entry per CDR3 protein. This table holds around 27,000 distinct CDR3 sequences, around 29% found once. The specimen comprised PBMCs, sampled before or after stereotactic body radiation therapy (not recorded which). This TCR came from a donor at least 50 years old with non-small cell lung cancer. The V gene is TRBV7-8, the J gene TRBJ1-1; D gene ambiguous. CDR3: CASRRSGNTEAFF. CDR3 bases: TGTGCCAGCAGGAGGTCCGGGAACACTGAAGCTTTCTTT.